The rows below give T cell receptor beta chains drawn from one sample of a study of Ad26.COV2.S vaccination and SARS-CoV-2 variants. Profiling relied on immunoSEQ multiplex PCR, and the TCRdb table lists in-frame clones only, not all of them. The sample lists roughly 100,000 clones, over 70% occurring once. The material sequenced was peripheral blood, taken after recovery from COVID-19. Receptors originate from a human donor who had recovered from COVID-19. CDR3s include the opening cysteine and the closing phenylalanine or tryptophan. A D gene is named only where the DNA matches it firmly. Only some rows state a clone size, as once, few, many or a class for expanded clones.

d_call: TRBD2
v_call: TRBV4-2
j_call: TRBJ2-3
clone_size: once
cdr3_nt: TGTGCCAGCAGCCAACGGCTAGCGGGGGAAACAGATACGCAGTATTTT
cdr3_aa: CASSQRLAGETDTQYF

d_call: NA
v_call: TRBV9
j_call: TRBJ1-2
clone_size: NA
cdr3_nt: TGTGCCAGCAGCTCCCGACCCGGGGACGGCTACACCTTC
cdr3_aa: CASSSRPGDGYTF

d_call: NA
v_call: TRBV6-5
j_call: TRBJ1-2
clone_size: once
cdr3_nt: TGTGCCAGCAGAGGCCGCGGGCAGGCCCTCTATGGCTACACCTTC
cdr3_aa: CASRGRGQALYGYTF

d_call: TRBD1
v_call: TRBV5-4
j_call: TRBJ2-3
clone_size: NA
cdr3_nt: TGTGCCAGCAGCGACCGACAGGGGCTAGATACGCAGTATTTT
cdr3_aa: CASSDRQGLDTQYF

d_call: NA
v_call: TRBV7-2
j_call: TRBJ1-4
clone_size: few
cdr3_nt: TGTGCCAGCAGCTCTCAGGGTGCAACTAATGAAAAACTGTTTTTT
cdr3_aa: CASSSQGATNEKLFF

d_call: TRBD1
v_call: TRBV28
j_call: TRBJ1-5
clone_size: NA
cdr3_nt: TGTGCCAGCAGTTCGGGCAGGGGGCGACAGCCCCAGCATTTT
cdr3_aa: CASSSGRGRQPQHF

d_call: NA
v_call: TRBV9
j_call: TRBJ2-1
clone_size: NA
cdr3_nt: TGTGCCAGCAGCGTAGAAAGTCAGTGGGGACCGCAGTTCTTC
cdr3_aa: CASSVESQWGPQFF

d_call: NA
v_call: TRBV24-1
j_call: TRBJ2-7
clone_size: NA
cdr3_nt: TGTGCCACCAGTGATTTGACTACTTCAAGCCCCCAATACTACGAGCAGTACTTC
cdr3_aa: CATSDLTTSSPQYYEQYF

d_call: NA
v_call: TRBV15
j_call: TRBJ1-3
clone_size: once
cdr3_nt: TGTGCCACCAGAGGTTCGGGTTCTGGAAACACCATATATTTT
cdr3_aa: CATRGSGSGNTIYF

d_call: TRBD1
v_call: TRBV9
j_call: TRBJ1-6
clone_size: NA
cdr3_nt: TGTGCCAGCAGCGTAGCACAGGGGGCTGATTCACCCCTCCACTTT
cdr3_aa: CASSVAQGADSPLHF

d_call: NA
v_call: TRBV7-9
j_call: TRBJ2-3
clone_size: NA
cdr3_nt: TGTGCCAGCAGCTTATTGGACGATACGCAGTATTTT
cdr3_aa: CASSLLDDTQYF

d_call: NA
v_call: TRBV30
j_call: TRBJ1-4
clone_size: once
cdr3_nt: TGTGCCTGGGCGGACGGTACAACTAATGAAAAACTGTTTTTT
cdr3_aa: CAWADGTTNEKLFF

d_call: TRBD2
v_call: TRBV7-2
j_call: TRBJ2-7
clone_size: NA
cdr3_nt: TGTGCCAGCGCTACGGGCGGGGGTCGGACCTACGAGCAGTACTTC
cdr3_aa: CASATGGGRTYEQYF

d_call: NA
v_call: TRBV5-6
j_call: TRBJ1-2
clone_size: NA
cdr3_nt: TGTGCCACCAAAACTTTCGAGGGGATCTATGGCTACACCTTC
cdr3_aa: CATKTFEGIYGYTF

d_call: NA
v_call: TRBV2
j_call: TRBJ1-4
clone_size: NA
cdr3_nt: TGTGCCAGCAGTGTAATACAGGGTGGCGAAAAACTGTTTTTT
cdr3_aa: CASSVIQGGEKLFF

d_call: TRBD1
v_call: TRBV27
j_call: TRBJ2-7
clone_size: NA
cdr3_nt: TGTGCCAGCTGGGATAAACAGGGGTACTCCTACGAGCAGTACTTC
cdr3_aa: CASWDKQGYSYEQYF